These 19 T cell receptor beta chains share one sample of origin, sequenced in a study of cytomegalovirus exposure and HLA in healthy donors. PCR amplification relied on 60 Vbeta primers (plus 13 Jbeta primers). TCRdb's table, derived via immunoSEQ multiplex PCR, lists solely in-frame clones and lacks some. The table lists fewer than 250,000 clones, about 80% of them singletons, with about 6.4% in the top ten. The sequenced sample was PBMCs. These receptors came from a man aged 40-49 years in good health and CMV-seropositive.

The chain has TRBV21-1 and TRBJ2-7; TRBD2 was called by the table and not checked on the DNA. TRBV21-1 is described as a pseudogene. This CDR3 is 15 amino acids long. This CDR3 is CASSPGTSDSYEQYV. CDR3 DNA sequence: TGTGCCAGCAGCCCCGGGACTAGCGACTCCTACGAGCAGTACGTC.

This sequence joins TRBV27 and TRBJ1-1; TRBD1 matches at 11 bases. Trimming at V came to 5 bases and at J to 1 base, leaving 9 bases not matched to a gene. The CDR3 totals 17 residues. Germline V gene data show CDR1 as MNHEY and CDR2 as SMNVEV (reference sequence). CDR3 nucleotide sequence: TGTGCCAGCAGTCCTTCGGTCGGACAGGGGGCGAACACTGAAGCTTTCTTT. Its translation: CASSPSVGQGANTEAFF.

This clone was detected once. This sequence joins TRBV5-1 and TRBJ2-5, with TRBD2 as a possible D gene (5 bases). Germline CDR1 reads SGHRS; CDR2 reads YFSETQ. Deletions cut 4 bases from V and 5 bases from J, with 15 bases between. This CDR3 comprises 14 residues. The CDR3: CASSRTGSQETQYF. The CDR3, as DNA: TGCGCCAGCAGCAGGACGGGAAGTCAGGAGACCCAGTACTTC.

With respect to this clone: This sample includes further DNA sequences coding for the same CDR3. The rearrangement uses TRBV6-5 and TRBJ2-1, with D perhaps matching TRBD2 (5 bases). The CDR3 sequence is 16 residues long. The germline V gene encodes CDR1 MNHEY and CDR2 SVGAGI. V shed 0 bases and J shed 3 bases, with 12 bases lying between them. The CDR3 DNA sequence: TGTGCCAGCAGTTACTCGACGAGCGGAGGCTACAATGAGCAGTTCTTC. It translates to CASSYSTSGGYNEQFF.

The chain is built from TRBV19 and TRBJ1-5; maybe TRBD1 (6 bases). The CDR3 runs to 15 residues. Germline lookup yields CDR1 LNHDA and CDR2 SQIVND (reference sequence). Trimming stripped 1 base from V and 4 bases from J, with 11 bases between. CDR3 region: CASSIGGQSNQPQHF. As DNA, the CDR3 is TGTGCCAGTAGTATAGGTGGACAGTCTAATCAGCCCCAGCATTTT.

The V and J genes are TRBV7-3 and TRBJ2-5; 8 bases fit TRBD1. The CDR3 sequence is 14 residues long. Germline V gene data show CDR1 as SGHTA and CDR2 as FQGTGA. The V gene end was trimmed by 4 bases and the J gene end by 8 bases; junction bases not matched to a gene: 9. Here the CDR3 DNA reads TGTGCCAGCAGCTCGTCCGGGACAGGAAAAACCCAGTACTTC. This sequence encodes CASSSSGTGKTQYF.

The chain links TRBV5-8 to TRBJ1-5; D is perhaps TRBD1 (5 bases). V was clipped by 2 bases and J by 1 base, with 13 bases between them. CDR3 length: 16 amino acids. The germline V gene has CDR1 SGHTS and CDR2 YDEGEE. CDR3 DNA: TGTGCCAGCAGCTTTTTCCGGACATCAAGCAATCAGCCCCAGCATTTT. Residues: CASSFFRTSSNQPQHF.

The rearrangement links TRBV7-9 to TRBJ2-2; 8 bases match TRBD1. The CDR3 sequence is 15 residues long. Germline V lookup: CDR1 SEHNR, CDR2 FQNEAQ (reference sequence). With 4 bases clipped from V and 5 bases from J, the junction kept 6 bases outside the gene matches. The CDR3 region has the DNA TGTGCCAGCAGCTACGGACAGGGTGAGACCGGGGAGCTGTTTTTT. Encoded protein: CASSYGQGETGELFF.

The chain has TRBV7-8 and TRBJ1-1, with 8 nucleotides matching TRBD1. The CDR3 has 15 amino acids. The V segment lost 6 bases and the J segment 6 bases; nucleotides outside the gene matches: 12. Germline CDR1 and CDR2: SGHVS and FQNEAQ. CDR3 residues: CASRHATGEFAEAFF. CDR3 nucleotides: TGTGCCAGCAGGCATGCGACAGGGGAGTTCGCTGAAGCTTTCTTT.

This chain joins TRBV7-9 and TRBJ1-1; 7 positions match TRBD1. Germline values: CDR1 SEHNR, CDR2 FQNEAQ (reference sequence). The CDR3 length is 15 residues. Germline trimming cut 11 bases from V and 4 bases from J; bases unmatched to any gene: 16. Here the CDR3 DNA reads TGTGCCGGACAGGCACGATTTACCTCGGGCACTGAAGCTTTCTTT. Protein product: CAGQARFTSGTEAFF.

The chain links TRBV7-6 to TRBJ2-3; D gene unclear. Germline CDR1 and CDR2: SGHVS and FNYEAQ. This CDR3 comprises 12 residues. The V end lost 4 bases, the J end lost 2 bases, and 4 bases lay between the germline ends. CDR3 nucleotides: TGTGCCAGCAGCTCCCTCACAGATACGCAGTATTTT. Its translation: CASSSLTDTQYF.

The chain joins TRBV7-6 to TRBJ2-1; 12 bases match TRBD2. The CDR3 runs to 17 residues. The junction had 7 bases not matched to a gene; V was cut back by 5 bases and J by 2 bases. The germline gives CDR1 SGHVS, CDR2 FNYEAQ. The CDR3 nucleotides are TGTGCCAGCAGCCCCAGACTAGCGGGGGAAACCTACAATGAGCAGTTCTTC. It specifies CASSPRLAGETYNEQFF.

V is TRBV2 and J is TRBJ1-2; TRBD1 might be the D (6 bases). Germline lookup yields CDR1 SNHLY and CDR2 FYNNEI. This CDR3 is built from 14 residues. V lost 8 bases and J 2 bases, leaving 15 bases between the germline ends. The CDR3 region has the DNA TGTGCCAGCCATGGGACATACGGAAACTATGGCTACACCTTC. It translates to CASHGTYGNYGYTF. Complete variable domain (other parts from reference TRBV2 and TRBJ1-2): EPEVTQTPSHQVTQMGQEVILRCVPISNHLYFYWYRQILGQKVEFLVSFYNNEISEKSEIFDDQFSVERPDGSNFTLKIRSTKLEDSAMYFCASHGTYGNYGYTFGSGTRLTVV.

The CDR3 protein is CASSPLGGRTNTEAFF. CDR3 DNA sequence: TGTGCCAGCTCCCCTCTAGGGGGACGGACGAACACTGAAGCTTTCTTT. This chain joins TRBV18 and TRBJ1-1, with D tentatively TRBD1 (6 bases). Trimming removed 6 bases from V and 1 base from J, with 18 bases in between. The CDR3 is 16 residues long. Germline V gene data show CDR1 as KGHSH and CDR2 as LQKENI.

CDR3 nucleotides: TGTGCCAGCACCCAGGGAACCACAGATACGCAGTATTTT. Translation: CASTQGTTDTQYF. V usage is TRBV7-9 and J usage is TRBJ2-3; D perhaps matches TRBD1 (5 bases). V was shortened by 7 bases and J by 2 bases, with 10 bases between the two germline ends. Germline CDR1 reads SEHNR; CDR2 reads FQNEAQ (reference sequence). This CDR3 is 13 amino acids long. The variable domain in full, with the rest retrieved from reference TRBV7-9 and TRBJ2-3, is DTGVSQNPRHKITKRGQNVTFRCDPISEHNRLYWYRQTLGQGPEFLTYFQNEAQLEKSRLLSDRFSAERPKGSFSTLEIQRTEQGDSAMYLCASTQGTTDTQYFGPGTRLTVL.

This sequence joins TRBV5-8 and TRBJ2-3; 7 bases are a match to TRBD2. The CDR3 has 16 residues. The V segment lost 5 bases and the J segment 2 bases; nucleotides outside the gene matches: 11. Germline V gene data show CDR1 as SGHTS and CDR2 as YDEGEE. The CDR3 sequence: CASRSGEAIATDTQYF. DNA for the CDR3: TGTGCCAGCAGAAGCGGGGAGGCCATAGCCACAGATACGCAGTATTTT.

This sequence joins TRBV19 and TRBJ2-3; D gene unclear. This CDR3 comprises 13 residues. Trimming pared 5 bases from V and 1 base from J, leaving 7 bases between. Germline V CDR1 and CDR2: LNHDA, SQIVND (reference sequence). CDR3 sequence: CASSPRGTDTQYF. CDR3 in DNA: TGTGCCAGTAGTCCCCGGGGCACAGATACGCAGTATTTT.

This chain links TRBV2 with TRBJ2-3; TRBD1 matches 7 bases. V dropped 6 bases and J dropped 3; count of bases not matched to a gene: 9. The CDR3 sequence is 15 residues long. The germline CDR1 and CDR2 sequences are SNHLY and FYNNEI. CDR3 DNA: TGTGCCAGCAGGTGGGACAGACGGTGGACAGATACGCAGTATTTT. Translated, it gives CASRWDRRWTDTQYF.

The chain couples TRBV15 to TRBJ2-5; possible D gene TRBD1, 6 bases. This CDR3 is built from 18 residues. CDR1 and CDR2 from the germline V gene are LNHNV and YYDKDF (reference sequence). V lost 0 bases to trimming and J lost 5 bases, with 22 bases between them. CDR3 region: CATSRDQFVAGVVETQYF. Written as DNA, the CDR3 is TGTGCCACCAGCAGAGATCAATTCGTTGCAGGGGTTGTTGAGACCCAGTACTTC.